This T cell receptor (beta chain) emerged from a study of shared clonotypes between healthy human individuals. Study results and caveats: At large depth, rarefaction still showed sorted-subset sequencing to be incomplete. Genetic and exposure-history diversity was limited by the few donors. Sampling covered blood only; tissue repertoires likely differ.

The authors loaded around 190 ng DNA, approximately 30,000 T cell genomes, into sorted-subset replicate PCRs. Clones were sequenced by immunoSEQ multiplex PCR, and TCRdb holds only the in-frame ones, with some missing. The sample comprises hundreds of thousands of clones, approximately 96% of which are singletons, and 0.11% rests with the top ten. Trimming pared 5 bases from V and 2 bases from J, leaving 14 bases between. Germline assignment: CDR1 MNHEY and CDR2 SMNVEV (reference sequence). The CDR3 has 15 amino acids. As to this clone: The antigen is undetermined.

In the naive CD8 group, cells lacked CD45RO and were positively selected for CCR7, so terminally differentiated effector memory CD45RA+ cells were left out. The receptor was isolated from a young woman in good health. The V call is TRBV27, the J call TRBJ2-3, with D perhaps assigned TRBD1 or TRBD2 (5 bases each). The sequencing input was naive CD8+ T cells sorted from blood. The CDR3 DNA is TGTGCCAGCAGTCCCGGGGCTACGGACACAGATACGCAGTATTTT. Encoded protein: CASSPGATDTDTQYF.